Listed here are 30 T cell receptor beta chains from one sample, sequenced in a study of early T cells in non-severe SARS-CoV-2 infection. TCRdb redid the calling of the 5' RACE reads with MiXCR, one entry per CDR3 protein. The sample has around 39,000 distinct CDR3 sequences, roughly 7.9% seen once. The sample here was whole blood, taken at baseline. The receptor set was obtained from an adult who was a healthcare worker with PCR-confirmed SARS-CoV-2 infection or an uninfected control (not recorded which).

This clonotype came up many times. The chain links TRBV7-2 to TRBJ2-1; 8 positions match TRBD1. J was trimmed by 7 bases and V by 5 bases; bases with no gene match: 4. The CDR3 is 13 residues long. The germline CDR1 and CDR2 sequences are SGHTA and FQGNSA. The CDR3 bases are TGTGCCAGCAGCCCAAGGACAGGGAATGAGCAGTTCTTC. Protein product: CASSPRTGNEQFF.

This clonotype was seen repeatedly, ten times or more. The chain employs TRBV9 and TRBJ2-7, with TRBD2 identical over 8 bases. Germline CDR1 is SGDLS and CDR2 is YYNGEE. There are 16 residues in the CDR3. The V gene end was trimmed by 2 bases and the J gene end by 5 bases; junction bases not matched to a gene: 12. CDR3 in amino acids: CASSVTPETSVHEQYF. CDR3 sequence (DNA): TGTGCCAGCAGCGTGACCCCGGAGACTAGCGTCCACGAGCAGTACTTC.

There are a few counts of this clonotype. The chain carries TRBV12-3 or TRBV12-4 and TRBJ1-1, with 7 bases aligning to TRBD1. V shed 6 bases, J shed 4 bases, and the junction held 11 bases outside the gene matches. The CDR3 is 15 amino acids. CDR3 coding DNA: TGTGCCAGCAGCCCCCACCCAGGGGGTGGCACTGAAGCTTTCTTT. Amino acids: CASSPHPGGGTEAFF.

This clonotype was observed many times. The CDR3 DNA sequence: TGTGCCAGCAGCCAAGAGCAACAGGGGGCGAGCTCACCCCTCCACTTT. Its translation: CASSQEQQGASSPLHF. This chain connects TRBV4-2 to TRBJ1-6, with 9 bases matching TRBD1. This CDR3 region has 16 residues. With 0 bases clipped from V and 10 bases from J, the junction kept 7 bases outside the gene matches. Per germline, CDR1 LGHNA and CDR2 YNFKEQ.

The rearrangement uses TRBV28 and TRBJ2-2, with D unclear. The V and J ends lost 7 bases and 9 bases respectively, with 15 bases between them. CDR3 length: 13 amino acids. Per germline, CDR1 MDHEN and CDR2 SYDVKM. CDR3 coding DNA: TGTGCCAGCAAAGACTTAGTCGACAGGGAGCTGTTTTTT. Its protein is CASKDLVDRELFF.

At least ten counts were recorded for this clonotype. The chain couples TRBV10-3 to TRBJ1-2, with a tentative D call TRBD1 (5 bases). CDR3 size: 14 residues. Germline-derived CDR1 and CDR2 are ENHRY and SYGVKD. V gave up 5 bases and J gave up 7 bases, with 17 bases separating them. The CDR3 protein is CAISWAGRGGGYTF. In DNA, the CDR3 is TGTGCCATCAGTTGGGCCGGAAGGGGCGGTGGCTACACCTTC.

In its sample, this clonotype was seen a few times. In DNA form, the CDR3 reads TGTGCCTGGAGTGTACGGGAAGGACGCGGCTACACCTTC. Encoded protein: CAWSVREGRGYTF. The rearrangement joins TRBV30 to TRBJ1-2; no reliable D call. CDR1 and CDR2 (germline): GTSNPN, SVGIG (reference sequence). Trimming took off 0 bases at V and 8 bases at J, with 13 bases between the two ends. The CDR3 is 13 residues long. Full variable domain (missing parts from reference TRBV30 and TRBJ1-2): SQTIHQWPATLVQPVGSPLSLECTVEGTSNPNLYWYRQAAGRGLQLLFYSVGIGQISSEVPQNLSASRPQDRQFILSSKKLLLSDSGFYLCAWSVREGRGYTFGSGTRLTVV.

This sequence joins TRBV5-1 and TRBJ1-1; TRBD1 aligns across 7 bases. CDR3 size: 16 residues. The germline gives CDR1 SGHRS, CDR2 YFSETQ. V trimming: 2 bases; J trimming: 3 bases; junction bases outside the gene matches: 10. The CDR3 region has the DNA TGCGCCAGCAGCTTCAGAGGGACCACAGGGGACACTGAAGCTTTCTTT. Translating it yields CASSFRGTTGDTEAFF.

This clonotype was picked up many times. The chain joins TRBV11-2 to TRBJ2-3, with D unclear. V lost 2 bases and J 1 base, leaving 13 bases between the germline ends. This CDR3 comprises 16 residues. Germline assignment: CDR1 SGHAT and CDR2 FQNNGV. The CDR3 loop reads CASSLRLTAGTDTQYF. CDR3 DNA: TGTGCCAGCAGCTTAAGGCTTACGGCGGGCACAGATACGCAGTATTTT.

The chain combines TRBV27 with TRBJ1-5; D is possibly TRBD1 (5 bases). V was clipped by 6 bases and J by 3 bases, with 15 bases between them. The CDR3 has 15 amino acids. The germline V gene encodes CDR1 MNHEY and CDR2 SMNVEV (reference sequence). The CDR3 reads CASSVSEGINQPQHF. For the CDR3, the DNA is TGTGCCAGCAGCGTATCCGAGGGGATCAATCAGCCCCAGCATTTT.

V usage is TRBV5-1 and J usage is TRBJ2-5, with D unclear. V was cut by 0 bases and J by 5 bases, with 11 bases left in between. Germline V gene sequence: CDR1 SGHRS, CDR2 YFSETQ. The CDR3 extends over 14 amino acids. The CDR3 is CASSLVDPKETQYF. DNA of the CDR3: TGCGCCAGCAGCTTGGTGGACCCGAAGGAGACCCAGTACTTC.

Ten or more counts support this clonotype. Here the CDR3 reads CASSIAPLYNEQFF. The CDR3 DNA reads TGTGCCAGTAGTATAGCCCCTTTATACAATGAGCAGTTCTTC. The chain employs TRBV19 and TRBJ2-1; D ambiguous. V was trimmed by 1 base and J by 4 bases, leaving 8 bases between them. The CDR3 sequence is 14 residues long. Germline V gene data show CDR1 as LNHDA and CDR2 as SQIVND (reference sequence).

This clonotype was detected only a few times. V and J are TRBV4-1 and TRBJ1-5; D is unclear. This CDR3 spans 15 amino acids. Germline loops: CDR1 MGHRA, CDR2 YSYEKL. V was cut by 4 bases and J by 6 bases, with 16 bases left in between. The CDR3 is CASSPSPPVSQPQHF. The DNA for the CDR3 is TGCGCCAGCAGCCCAAGCCCCCCGGTTTCTCAGCCCCAGCATTTT.

This rearrangement joins TRBV7-9 to TRBJ2-5; D gene unclear. V was pared by 1 base and J by 4 bases, with 10 bases between. Per the germline V gene, CDR1 is SEHNR and CDR2 is FQNEAQ (reference sequence). The CDR3 is made up of 14 amino acids. The CDR3 here is CASSLGFTRETQYF. As DNA, the CDR3 is TGTGCCAGCAGCTTAGGATTTACCCGAGAGACCCAGTACTTC. Full variable domain (rest looked up from reference TRBV7-9 and TRBJ2-5): DTGVSQNPRHKITKRGQNVTFRCDPISEHNRLYWYRQTLGQGPEFLTYFQNEAQLEKSRLLSDRFSAERPKGSFSTLEIQRTEQGDSAMYLCASSLGFTRETQYFGPGTRLLVL.

The chain links TRBV6-1 to TRBJ1-2; D is unclear. The CDR3 totals 13 residues. From germline, CDR1 is MNHNS and CDR2 SASEGT. Trimming shortened V by 3 bases and J by 4 bases, and 9 bases separated the two germline ends. The CDR3 DNA sequence: TGTGCCAGCAGTGAGCCAGGCGGCTATGGCTACACCTTC. As protein: CASSEPGGYGYTF.

This clonotype was found a few times. The rearrangement links TRBV6-5 to TRBJ1-6; 9 bases align to TRBD1. This CDR3 is 17 amino acids long. V trimming: 4 bases; J trimming: 2 bases; junction bases outside the gene matches: 6. Germline V gene sequence: CDR1 MNHEY, CDR2 SVGAGI. The DNA of the CDR3 is TGTGCCAGCAGTTCGGAACAGGGGGCGGCCTATAATTCACCCCTCCACTTT. Its protein product is CASSSEQGAAYNSPLHF.

This clonotype occurred many times. J is TRBJ1-3 and V is TRBV5-5, with D perhaps TRBD1 (6 bases). This CDR3 is 14 amino acids long. CDR1 SGHKS and CDR2 YYEKEE come from the germline V gene (reference sequence). V lost 0 bases, J lost 3 bases, and 7 bases lay in between. The CDR3 DNA reads TGTGCCAGCAGCTTGGACAGGGATGGAAACACCATATATTTT. Protein sequence: CASSLDRDGNTIYF.

The chain links TRBV18 to TRBJ2-3; TRBD2 is a possible D gene (5 bases). CDR1 and CDR2 from the germline V gene are KGHSH and LQKENI. The CDR3 sequence is 16 residues long. Trimming shortened V by 3 bases and J by 3 bases, and 16 bases separated the two germline ends. CDR3 bases: TGTGCCAGCTCACCCCCCGGGCTCGGAGGTACAGATACGCAGTATTTT. Its translation: CASSPPGLGGTDTQYF. The full variable domain, rest sourced from reference TRBV18 and TRBJ2-3, is NAGVMQNPRHLVRRRGQEARLRCSPMKGHSHVYWYRQLPEEGLKFMVYLQKENIIDESGMPKERFSAEFPKEGPSILRIQQVVRGDSAAYFCASSPPGLGGTDTQYFGPGTRLTVL.

V gene TRBV7-8 combines with J gene TRBJ2-1; 8 positions agree with TRBD2. The J segment lost 6 bases and the V segment lost 0 bases, leaving 7 bases of the junction unmatched. The CDR3 loop spans 16 amino acids. From germline, CDR1 is SGHVS and CDR2 FQNEAQ. CDR3 sequence (DNA): TGTGCCAGCAGCTTAGCGTGGACGGGGGGGCCCAATGAGCAGTTCTTC. This gives the protein CASSLAWTGGPNEQFF.

V is TRBV5-5 and J is TRBJ2-7; D possibly corresponds to TRBD2 (6 bases). Per the germline V gene, CDR1 is SGHKS and CDR2 is YYEKEE (reference sequence). The CDR3 runs 16 residues. V lost 0 bases and J 2 bases, leaving 15 bases between the germline ends. For the CDR3, the DNA is TGTGCCAGCAGCTTGGGTCGGGCAGGAGGGGCCTACGAGCAGTACTTC. Amino acid sequence: CASSLGRAGGAYEQYF.

The chain combines TRBV20-1 with TRBJ2-3; 8 bases align to TRBD2. Germline trimming cut 0 bases from V and 2 bases from J; bases unmatched to any gene: 4. Germline CDR1 reads DFQATT; CDR2 reads SNEGSKA (reference sequence). The CDR3 spans 15 residues. CDR3 protein: CSAREGRGDTDTQYF. CDR3 in DNA: TGCAGTGCTAGAGAGGGGCGGGGGGACACAGATACGCAGTATTTT.

The chain has TRBV19 and TRBJ2-7; TRBD2 matches 7 bases. The germline V gene has CDR1 LNHDA and CDR2 SQIVND (reference sequence). CDR3 length equals 15 residues. V shed 10 bases, J shed 3 bases, and the junction held 15 bases outside the gene matches. The CDR3 region is CATEPGVSGGYEQYF. The CDR3 coding sequence is TGTGCCACCGAGCCCGGGGTATCGGGAGGCTACGAGCAGTACTTC. The full variable domain, completed using reference TRBV19 and TRBJ2-7, is DGGITQSPKYLFRKEGQNVTLSCEQNLNHDAMYWYRQDPGQGLRLIYYSQIVNDFQKGDIAEGYSVSREKKESFPLTVTSAQKNPTAFYLCATEPGVSGGYEQYFGPGTRLTVT.

The chain combines TRBV5-5 with TRBJ2-7; 9 bases align to TRBD1. This CDR3 has 15 amino acids. Germline lookup yields CDR1 SGHKS and CDR2 YYEKEE (reference sequence). The J segment lost 2 bases and the V segment lost 3 bases, leaving 6 bases of the junction unmatched. The CDR3 nucleotides are TGTGCCAGCAGCTCGGAAGGGACAGGGCCCTACGAGCAGTACTTC. Translation: CASSSEGTGPYEQYF.

This sequence joins TRBV13 and TRBJ1-3; TRBD1 matches 9 bases. Germline V CDR1 and CDR2: PRHDT, FYEKMQ (reference sequence). The CDR3 is 15 residues long. Unmatched junction bases numbered 7, after V lost 5 bases and J lost 5 bases. The CDR3 reads CASSPNTGGRNTIYF. Written as DNA, the CDR3 is TGTGCCAGCAGCCCAAATACAGGGGGCAGAAACACCATATATTTT.

This clonotype was seen at least ten times. The chain couples TRBV12-3 or TRBV12-4 to TRBJ2-3; D remains ambiguous. The CDR3 extends over 12 amino acids. V shed 5 bases and J shed 5 bases, with 8 bases lying between them. CDR3 sequence: CASSLSIDTQYF. The DNA for the CDR3 is TGTGCCAGCAGTCTCTCTATAGATACGCAGTATTTT.

The sample holds a few counts of this clonotype. This sequence joins TRBV29-1 and TRBJ1-2, with a possible D match to TRBD1 (5 bases). V was shortened by 7 bases and J by 4 bases, with 16 bases between the two germline ends. CDR3 length equals 13 residues. The germline gives CDR1 SQVTM, CDR2 ANQGSEA. CDR3 sequence: CSATASQGYGYTF. The CDR3, as DNA: TGCAGCGCGACCGCCTCCCAGGGCTATGGCTACACCTTC.

This chain connects TRBV2 to TRBJ1-1; weak D call: TRBD1 (6 bases). The germline V and J ends were trimmed by 6 bases and 0 bases, with 14 bases remaining between them. Germline CDR1 and CDR2: SNHLY and FYNNEI. The CDR3 has 15 amino acids. CDR3: CASSDYGTMNTEAFF. In nucleotides, the CDR3 is TGTGCCAGCAGCGATTATGGGACAATGAACACTGAAGCTTTCTTT.

CDR3 sequence: CASKVVTGELFF. CDR3 sequence (DNA): TGTGCCAGTAAGGTGGTTACCGGGGAGCTGTTTTTT. The chain links TRBV19 to TRBJ2-2; D remains unclear. Germline V CDR1 and CDR2: LNHDA, SQIVND (reference sequence). Trimming removed 7 bases from V and 5 bases from J, with 8 bases in between. The CDR3 is 12 amino acids.

This clonotype was counted between two and nine times. The chain is built from TRBV5-1 and TRBJ2-1; D is ambiguous. CDR3 length: 13 amino acids. V lost 0 bases and J lost 5, with 6 bases in between. CDR1 is SGHRS, CDR2 YFSETQ, per germline. CDR3 residues: CASSLVLDNEQFF. The CDR3 DNA reads TGCGCCAGCAGCTTGGTACTCGACAATGAGCAGTTCTTC.

The table lists this clonotype with many counts. The V gene is TRBV7-8, the J gene TRBJ2-3; D remains ambiguous. V was shortened by 1 base and J by 2 bases, with 13 bases between the two germline ends. Germline values: CDR1 SGHVS, CDR2 FQNEAQ. The CDR3 is made up of 16 amino acids. The chain's CDR3 is CASSLGANYNTDTQYF. The CDR3 DNA follows: TGTGCCAGCAGCTTAGGGGCCAACTATAACACAGATACGCAGTATTTT.